One and the same sample provided the 22 T cell receptor beta chains below, sequenced in a study of blood T cell repertoires in COVID-19. Only in-frame clones appear in the TCRdb table, and some are missing; sequencing was by immunoSEQ multiplex PCR. The table has more than 100,000 clones, nearly 85% seen once; the top ten hold 10% to 15%. The sequenced sample was peripheral blood. Every receptor here comes from a human donor in a cohort sampled during active or convalescent COVID-19.

The chain joins TRBV7-9 to TRBJ1-3; D is uncertain. V was pared by 0 bases and J by 8 bases, with 11 bases between. The CDR3 sequence is 14 residues long. The germline CDR1 and CDR2 sequences are SEHNR and FQNEAQ (reference sequence). The CDR3 loop is CASSLATEIDTIYF. The CDR3 nucleotides are TGTGCCAGCAGCTTAGCCACGGAGATAGACACCATATATTTT. Full variable domain (missing parts from reference TRBV7-9 and TRBJ1-3): DTGVSQNPRHKITKRGQNVTFRCDPISEHNRLYWYRQTLGQGPEFLTYFQNEAQLEKSRLLSDRFSAERPKGSFSTLEIQRTEQGDSAMYLCASSLATEIDTIYFGEGSWLTVV.

CDR3 sequence (DNA): TGTGCCAGCAGTGAACGGGGGAGAAGGGGAGCAACTGAAGCTTTCTTT. Its protein is CASSERGRRGATEAFF. The chain is built from TRBV6-1 and TRBJ1-1, with a possible D match to TRBD1 (5 bases). The V end lost 2 bases, the J end lost 5 bases, and 18 bases lay between the germline ends. The CDR3 is 16 residues long. Per germline, CDR1 MNHNS and CDR2 SASEGT.

The genes are TRBV7-6 and TRBJ1-2; D call uncertain. The CDR3 is 14 amino acids. Trimming stripped 1 base from V and 8 bases from J, with 14 bases between. CDR1 SGHVS and CDR2 FNYEAQ come from the germline V gene. The CDR3 is CASSLGNPDSGYTF. The CDR3 nucleotides read TGTGCCAGCAGCTTAGGTAATCCGGACTCGGGCTACACCTTC.

The rearrangement links TRBV6-1 to TRBJ2-5; 8 bases fit TRBD1. The CDR3 loop spans 16 amino acids. V lost 4 bases and J lost 1; bases outside the gene matches: 8. Germline lookup yields CDR1 MNHNS and CDR2 SASEGT. In nucleotides, the CDR3 is TGTGCCAGCAGTGCCGCCGGGACAGGACCCCAAGAGACCCAGTACTTC. Translation: CASSAAGTGPQETQYF.

The genes are TRBV3-1 (or the pseudogene TRBV3-2) and TRBJ1-5; D is ambiguous. V was clipped by 1 base and J by 4 bases, with 2 bases between them. Per germline, CDR1 LGHDT and CDR2 YNNKEL (reference sequence). This CDR3 spans 12 amino acids. The CDR3 region is CASSQVNQPQHF. CDR3 coding DNA: TGTGCCAGCAGCCAAGTAAATCAGCCCCAGCATTTT.

This clone was seen only once. The V call is TRBV3-1 (or the pseudogene TRBV3-2), the J call TRBJ2-3; 13 bases are a match to TRBD2. The CDR3 runs to 17 residues. CDR1 LGHDT and CDR2 YNNKEL come from the germline V gene (reference sequence). V lost 0 bases to trimming and J lost 4 bases; unmatched junction nucleotides: 4. The chain's CDR3 is CASSQDIGLAGADTQYF. Written as DNA, the CDR3 is TGTGCCAGCAGCCAAGATATAGGACTAGCGGGGGCAGATACGCAGTATTTT.

V gene TRBV7-9 combines with J gene TRBJ2-5; a weak D match, TRBD2 (5 bases). V gave up 6 bases and J gave up 4 bases, with 18 bases separating them. In germline, CDR1 is SEHNR, CDR2 FQNEAQ (reference sequence). The CDR3 contains 15 residues. The CDR3 nucleotides are TGTGCCAGCAGAAATAGGACCAAAGGAGGAGAGACCCAGTACTTC. Translating it yields CASRNRTKGGETQYF.

The chain has TRBV5-5 and TRBJ1-2; TRBD1 is a possible D gene (6 bases). Germline CDR1 is SGHKS and CDR2 is YYEKEE (reference sequence). V lost 5 bases, J lost 0 bases, and 17 bases lay in between. CDR3 size: 16 residues. CDR3 sequence: CASSPTGTPSNYGYTF. The CDR3 DNA sequence: TGTGCCAGCAGTCCTACCGGGACACCGTCTAACTATGGCTACACCTTC.

The chain uses TRBV6-5 and TRBJ2-3, with a tentative D call TRBD2 (6 bases). Germline lookup yields CDR1 MNHEY and CDR2 SVGAGI. The length of the CDR3 is 14 residues. Between the trimmed V and J ends, which lost 5 bases and 7 bases, there was a span of 16 bases. The CDR3 reads CASSNLLGGYTQYF. CDR3 nucleotides: TGTGCCAGCAGTAACCTACTGGGGGGATATACGCAGTATTTT.

Turning to this clone: In the same sample, other DNA sequences code for this CDR3. The CDR3 region has the DNA TGTGCCAGCAGTCTAACGGGGTCTCAGCCCCAGCATTTT. This gives the protein CASSLTGSQPQHF. V usage is TRBV12-3 or TRBV12-4 and J usage is TRBJ1-5; D is unclear. Trimming removed 5 bases from V and 6 bases from J, with 11 bases in between. The CDR3 covers 13 residues.

This clone occurred once. V gene TRBV7-2 combines with J gene TRBJ2-6, with TRBD1 matching 11 bases. The CDR3 contains 19 residues. Germline V gives CDR1 SGHTA, CDR2 FQGNSA. After removal of 0 bases from V and 2 bases from J, the junction contained 6 bases not matched to a gene. CDR3 nucleotide sequence: TGTGCCAGCAGCTTAGCCGGGGACAGGGGGATGGCTGGGGCCAACGTCCTGACTTTC. The encoded protein is CASSLAGDRGMAGANVLTF.

This rearrangement joins TRBV6-1 to TRBJ2-3, with 7 bases matching TRBD1. Germline CDR1 and CDR2: MNHNS and SASEGT. The CDR3 has 16 residues. The junction had 9 bases not matched to a gene; V was cut back by 4 bases and J by 2 bases. The CDR3 nucleotides read TGTGCCAGCAGTGGGGACAGCTATACCGCCACAGATACGCAGTATTTT. Its translation: CASSGDSYTATDTQYF.

This rearrangement joins TRBV7-9 to TRBJ2-6, with TRBD2 as a possible D gene (6 bases). Per germline, CDR1 SEHNR and CDR2 FQNEAQ (reference sequence). Trimming took off 5 bases at V and 0 bases at J, with 20 bases between the two ends. The CDR3 spans 19 residues. CDR3 loop: CASSKNLGGFSSGANVLTF. The CDR3 coding sequence is TGTGCCAGCAGCAAAAACCTTGGGGGGTTTAGCTCTGGGGCCAACGTCCTGACTTTC.

This chain links TRBV30 with TRBJ1-1; 7 nucleotides line up with TRBD1. V lost 3 bases and J lost 4; bases outside the gene matches: 8. This CDR3 comprises 14 residues. Germline lookup yields CDR1 GTSNPN and CDR2 SVGIG (reference sequence). The CDR3, as DNA: TGTGCCTGGAGATGGCAGGGGGGAGGCACTGAAGCTTTCTTT. Its protein product is CAWRWQGGGTEAFF.

The chain is built from TRBV14 and TRBJ2-3, with TRBD1 identical over 7 bases. The germline V gene has CDR1 SGHDN and CDR2 FVKESK. The CDR3 runs 16 residues. The V and J ends lost 0 bases and 3 bases, in that order; junction bases with no gene match: 6. CDR3 nucleotide sequence: TGTGCCAGCAGCCAAGAGGGCAGGGGGAAGACAGATACGCAGTATTTT. Its translation is CASSQEGRGKTDTQYF.

A few counts support this clone. This rearrangement joins TRBV19 to TRBJ2-2, with TRBD1 as a possible D gene (5 bases). CDR3 length: 16 amino acids. The germline V gene encodes CDR1 LNHDA and CDR2 SQIVND (reference sequence). With 8 bases removed from V and 6 bases from J, the gap between germline ends came to 22 bases. The CDR3 spells CASSSRAGMVPGELFF. The DNA of the CDR3 is TGTGCCAGTTCTTCAAGGGCAGGGATGGTTCCCGGGGAGCTGTTTTTT.

The chain employs TRBV5-5 and TRBJ1-2; D not resolved. CDR1 and CDR2 (germline): SGHKS, YYEKEE (reference sequence). The germline V and J ends were trimmed by 0 bases and 4 bases, with 7 bases remaining between them. This CDR3 comprises 13 residues. In DNA form, the CDR3 reads TGTGCCAGCAGCTTGGGGCAGTCCTATGGCTACACCTTC. It yields the protein CASSLGQSYGYTF.

The V call is TRBV14, the J call TRBJ2-5, with 9 bases identical to TRBD2. With V trimmed by 4 bases and J by 5 bases, 11 bases remained unmatched. Germline CDR1 reads SGHDN; CDR2 reads FVKESK. The CDR3 spans 16 residues. CDR3 in DNA: TGTGCCAGCAGCCGCCACCCTAGCGGGGTTCGTGAGACCCAGTACTTC. The encoded protein is CASSRHPSGVRETQYF.

The genes are TRBV19 and TRBJ2-2, with D possibly being TRBD1 (6 bases). V was trimmed by 5 bases and J by 8 bases, leaving 18 bases between them. The CDR3 spans 15 residues. Germline-derived CDR1 and CDR2 are LNHDA and SQIVND (reference sequence). CDR3 sequence reads: CASSVTGTSLGELFF. The CDR3 DNA reads TGTGCCAGTAGTGTAACAGGGACCAGCTTGGGGGAGCTGTTTTTT.

This clone has only a few counts. CDR3 sequence (DNA): TGTGCCACCCAGGATGTTGATGGCTACACCTTC. Translated, it gives CATQDVDGYTF. V and J are TRBV24-1 and TRBJ1-2; D call uncertain. The CDR3 totals 11 residues. In germline, CDR1 is KGHDR, CDR2 SFDVKD. Deletions cut 9 bases from V and 6 bases from J, with 10 bases between.

V gene TRBV6-5 combines with J gene TRBJ1-2; 7 nucleotides agree with TRBD1. Looked up from germline, CDR1 is MNHEY and CDR2 is SVGAGI. The CDR3 has 14 residues. Trimming removed 6 bases from V and 4 bases from J; junction bases left unmatched: 8. Here the CDR3 reads CASSHRTGPYGYTF. The CDR3 region has the DNA TGTGCCAGCAGCCACCGGACAGGCCCCTATGGCTACACCTTC.

This clone came up a few times. CDR3 loop: CASSLVGGKSPLHF. The CDR3 DNA sequence: TGTGCCAGCAGCTTAGTGGGGGGAAAATCACCCCTCCACTTT. The chain has TRBV11-1 and TRBJ1-6; D possibly corresponds to TRBD1 (5 bases). V lost 1 base to trimming and J lost 10 bases, with 11 bases between them. CDR1 is SGHAT and CDR2 is FQDESV in the germline V gene (reference sequence). CDR3 length: 14 residues.